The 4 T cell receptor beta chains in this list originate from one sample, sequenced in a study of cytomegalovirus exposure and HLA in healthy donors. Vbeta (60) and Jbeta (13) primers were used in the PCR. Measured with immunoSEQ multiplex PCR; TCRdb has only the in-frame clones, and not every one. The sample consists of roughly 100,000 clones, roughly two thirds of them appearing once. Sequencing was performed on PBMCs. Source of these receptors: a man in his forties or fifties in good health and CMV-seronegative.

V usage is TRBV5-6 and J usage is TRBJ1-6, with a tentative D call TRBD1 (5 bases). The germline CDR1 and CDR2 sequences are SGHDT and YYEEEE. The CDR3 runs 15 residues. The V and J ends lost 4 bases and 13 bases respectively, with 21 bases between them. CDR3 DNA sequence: TGTGCCAGCAGCCTCGGTTGGGGGGGGACGTCGCCCCTCCACTTT. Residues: CASSLGWGGTSPLHF. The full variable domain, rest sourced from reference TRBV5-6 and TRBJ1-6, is DAGVTQSPTHLIKTRGQQVTLRCSPKSGHDTVSWYQQALGQGPQFIFQYYEEEERQRGNFPDRFSGHQFPNYSSELNVNALLLGDSALYLCASSLGWGGTSPLHFGNGTRLTVT.

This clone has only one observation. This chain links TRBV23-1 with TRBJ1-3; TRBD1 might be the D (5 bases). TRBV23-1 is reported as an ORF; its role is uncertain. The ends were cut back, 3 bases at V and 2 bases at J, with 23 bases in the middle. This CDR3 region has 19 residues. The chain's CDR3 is CASSQSRGREGRAGNTIYF. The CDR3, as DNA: TGCGCCAGCAGTCAGTCCCGAGGTCGGGAGGGGAGAGCTGGAAACACCATATATTTT.

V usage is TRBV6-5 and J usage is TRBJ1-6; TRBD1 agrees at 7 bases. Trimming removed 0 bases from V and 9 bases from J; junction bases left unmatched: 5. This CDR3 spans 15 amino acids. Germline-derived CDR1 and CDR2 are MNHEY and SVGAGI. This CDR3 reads CASSYSRQGVSPLHF. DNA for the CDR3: TGTGCCAGCAGTTACTCGCGGCAGGGGGTTTCACCCCTCCACTTT.

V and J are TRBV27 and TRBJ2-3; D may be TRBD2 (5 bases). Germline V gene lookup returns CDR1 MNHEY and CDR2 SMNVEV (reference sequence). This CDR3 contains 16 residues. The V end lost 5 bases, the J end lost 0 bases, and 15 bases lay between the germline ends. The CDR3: CASSRLAGFSTDTQYF. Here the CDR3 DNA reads TGTGCCAGCAGTCGTCTAGCCGGATTTAGCACAGATACGCAGTATTTT.